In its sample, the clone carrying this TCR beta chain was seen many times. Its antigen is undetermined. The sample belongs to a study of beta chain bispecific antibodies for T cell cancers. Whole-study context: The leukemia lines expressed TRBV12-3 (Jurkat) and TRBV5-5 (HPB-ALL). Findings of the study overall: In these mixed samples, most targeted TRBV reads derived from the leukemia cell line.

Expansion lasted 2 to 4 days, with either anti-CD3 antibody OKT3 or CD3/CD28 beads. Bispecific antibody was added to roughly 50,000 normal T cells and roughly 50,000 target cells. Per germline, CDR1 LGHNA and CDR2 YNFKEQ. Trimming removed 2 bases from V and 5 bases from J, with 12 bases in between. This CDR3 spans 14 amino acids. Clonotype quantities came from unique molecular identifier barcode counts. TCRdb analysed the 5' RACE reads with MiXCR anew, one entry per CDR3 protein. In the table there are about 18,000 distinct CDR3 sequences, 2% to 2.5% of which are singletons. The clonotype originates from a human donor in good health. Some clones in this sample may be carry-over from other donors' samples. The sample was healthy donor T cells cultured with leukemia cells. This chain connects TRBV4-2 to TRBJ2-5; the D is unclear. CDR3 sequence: CASSQTSAEETQYF. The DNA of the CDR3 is TGTGCCAGCAGCCAAACCTCGGCGGAGGAGACCCAGTACTTC.